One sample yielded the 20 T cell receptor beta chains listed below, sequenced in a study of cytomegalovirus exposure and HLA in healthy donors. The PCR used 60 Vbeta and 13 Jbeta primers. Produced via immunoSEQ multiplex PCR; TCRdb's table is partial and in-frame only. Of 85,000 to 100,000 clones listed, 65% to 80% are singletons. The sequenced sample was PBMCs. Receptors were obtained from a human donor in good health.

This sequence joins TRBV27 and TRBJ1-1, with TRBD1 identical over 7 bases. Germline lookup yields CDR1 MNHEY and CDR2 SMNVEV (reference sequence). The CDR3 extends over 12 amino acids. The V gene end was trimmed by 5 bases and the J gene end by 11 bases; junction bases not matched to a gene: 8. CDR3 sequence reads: CASSMTGWGAFF. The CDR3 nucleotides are TGTGCCAGCAGTATGACAGGGTGGGGGGCTTTCTTT.

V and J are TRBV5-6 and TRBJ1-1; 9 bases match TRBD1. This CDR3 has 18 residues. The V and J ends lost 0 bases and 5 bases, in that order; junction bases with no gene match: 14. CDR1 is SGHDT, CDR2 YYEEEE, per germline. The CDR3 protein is CASSLAGWDRVRDTEAFF. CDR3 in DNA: TGTGCCAGCAGCTTGGCCGGTTGGGACAGGGTGAGGGATACTGAAGCTTTCTTT. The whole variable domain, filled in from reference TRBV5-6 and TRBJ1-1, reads DAGVTQSPTHLIKTRGQQVTLRCSPKSGHDTVSWYQQALGQGPQFIFQYYEEEERQRGNFPDRFSGHQFPNYSSELNVNALLLGDSALYLCASSLAGWDRVRDTEAFFGQGTRLTVV.

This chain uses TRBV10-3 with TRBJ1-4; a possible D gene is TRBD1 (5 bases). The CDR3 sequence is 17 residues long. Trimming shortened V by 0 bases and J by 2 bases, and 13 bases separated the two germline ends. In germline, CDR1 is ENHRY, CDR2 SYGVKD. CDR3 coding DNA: TGTGCCATCAGTGAGTCGGGAAGTCAGGGCACTAATGAAAAACTGTTTTTT. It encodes CAISESGSQGTNEKLFF.

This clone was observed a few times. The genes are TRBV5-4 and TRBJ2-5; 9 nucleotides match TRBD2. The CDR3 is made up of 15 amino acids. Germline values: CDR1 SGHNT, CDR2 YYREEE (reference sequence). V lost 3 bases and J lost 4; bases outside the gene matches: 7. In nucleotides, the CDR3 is TGTGCCAGCAGCTGGGGGCGGGGGGGCCGAGAGACCCAGTACTTC. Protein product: CASSWGRGGRETQYF.

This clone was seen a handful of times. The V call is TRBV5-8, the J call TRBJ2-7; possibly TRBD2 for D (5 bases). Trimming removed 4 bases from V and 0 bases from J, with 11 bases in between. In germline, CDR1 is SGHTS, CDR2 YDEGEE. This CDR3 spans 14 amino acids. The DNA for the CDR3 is TGTGCCAGCAGCCCCGAGCGGATCTCCTACGAGCAGTACTTC. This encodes CASSPERISYEQYF.

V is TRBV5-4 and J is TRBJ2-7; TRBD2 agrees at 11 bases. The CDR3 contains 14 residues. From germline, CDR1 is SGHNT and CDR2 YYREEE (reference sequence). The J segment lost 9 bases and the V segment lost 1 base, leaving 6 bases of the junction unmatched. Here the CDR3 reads CASSLRTSGHTQYF. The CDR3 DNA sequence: TGTGCCAGCAGCTTGAGGACTAGCGGGCACACGCAGTACTTC.

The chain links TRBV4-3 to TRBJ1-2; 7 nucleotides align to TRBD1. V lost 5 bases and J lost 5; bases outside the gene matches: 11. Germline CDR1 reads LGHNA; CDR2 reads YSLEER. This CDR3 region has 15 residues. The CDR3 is CASSAHRDSSYGYTF. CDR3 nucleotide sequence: TGCGCCAGCAGCGCGCACCGGGACAGCAGTTATGGCTACACCTTC.

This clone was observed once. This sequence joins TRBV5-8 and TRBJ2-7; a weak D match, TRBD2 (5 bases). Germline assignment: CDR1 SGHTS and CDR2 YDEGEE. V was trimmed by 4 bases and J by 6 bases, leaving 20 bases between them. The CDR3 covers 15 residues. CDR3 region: CASSQPTKQRCEQYF. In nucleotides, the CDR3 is TGTGCCAGCAGCCAGCCGACTAAACAACGTTGCGAGCAGTACTTC.

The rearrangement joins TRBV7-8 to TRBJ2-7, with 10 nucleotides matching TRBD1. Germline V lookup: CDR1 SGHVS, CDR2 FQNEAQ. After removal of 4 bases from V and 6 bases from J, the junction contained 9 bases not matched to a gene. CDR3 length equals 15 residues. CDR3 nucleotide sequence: TGTGCCAGCAGCTCCCGGGACAGGGGCCTCGGCGAGCAGTACTTC. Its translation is CASSSRDRGLGEQYF.

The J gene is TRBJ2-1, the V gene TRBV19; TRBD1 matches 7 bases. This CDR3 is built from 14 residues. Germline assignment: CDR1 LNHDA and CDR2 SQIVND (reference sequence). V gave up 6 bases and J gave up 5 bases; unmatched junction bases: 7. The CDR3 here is CASRRTGGDNEQFF. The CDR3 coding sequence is TGTGCCAGTAGAAGGACAGGTGGGGACAATGAGCAGTTCTTC.

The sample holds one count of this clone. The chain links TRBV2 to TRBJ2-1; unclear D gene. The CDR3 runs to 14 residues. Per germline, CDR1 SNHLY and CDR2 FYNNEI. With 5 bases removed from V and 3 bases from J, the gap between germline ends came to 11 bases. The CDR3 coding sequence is TGTGCCAGCAGTTTACAACATGGCTACAATGAGCAGTTCTTC. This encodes CASSLQHGYNEQFF.

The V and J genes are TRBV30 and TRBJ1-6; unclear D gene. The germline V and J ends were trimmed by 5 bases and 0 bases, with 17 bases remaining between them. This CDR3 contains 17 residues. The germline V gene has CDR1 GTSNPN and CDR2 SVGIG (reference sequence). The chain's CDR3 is CAWEMRLKSSYNSPLHF. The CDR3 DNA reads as TGTGCCTGGGAGATGAGGCTCAAGAGCTCCTATAATTCACCCCTCCACTTT.

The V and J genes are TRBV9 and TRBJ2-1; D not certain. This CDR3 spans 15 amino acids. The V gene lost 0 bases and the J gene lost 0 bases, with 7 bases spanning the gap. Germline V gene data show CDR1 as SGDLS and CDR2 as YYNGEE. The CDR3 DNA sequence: TGTGCCAGCAGCGTAGGAACAGCCTCCTACAATGAGCAGTTCTTC. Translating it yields CASSVGTASYNEQFF.

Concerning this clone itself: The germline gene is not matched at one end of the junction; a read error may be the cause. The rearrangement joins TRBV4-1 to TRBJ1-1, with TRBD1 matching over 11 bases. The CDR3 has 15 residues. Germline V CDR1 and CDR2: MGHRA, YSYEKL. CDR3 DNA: TGCGCCAGCAGCCGGGGGACAGGGGGATACACTGAAGCTCTCTTT. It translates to CASSRGTGGYTEALF.

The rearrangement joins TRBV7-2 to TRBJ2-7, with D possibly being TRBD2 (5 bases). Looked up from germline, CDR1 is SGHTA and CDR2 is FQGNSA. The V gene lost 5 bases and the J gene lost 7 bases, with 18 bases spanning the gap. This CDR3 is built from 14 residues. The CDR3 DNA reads TGTGCCAGCAGCCTAAACCGGGGAGTTGGGGAGCAGTACTTC. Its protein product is CASSLNRGVGEQYF.

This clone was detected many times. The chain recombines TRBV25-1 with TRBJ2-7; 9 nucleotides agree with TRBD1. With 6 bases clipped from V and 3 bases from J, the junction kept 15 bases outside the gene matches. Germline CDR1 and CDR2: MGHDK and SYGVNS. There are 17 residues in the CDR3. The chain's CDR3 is CASRKWGPGTGNYEQYF. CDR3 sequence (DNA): TGTGCCAGCAGAAAGTGGGGCCCGGGGACAGGGAACTACGAGCAGTACTTC.

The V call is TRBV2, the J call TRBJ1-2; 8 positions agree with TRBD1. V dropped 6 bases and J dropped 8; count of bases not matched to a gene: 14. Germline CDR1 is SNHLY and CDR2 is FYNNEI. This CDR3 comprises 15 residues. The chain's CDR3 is CASRVGGRGLEGYTF. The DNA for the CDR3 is TGTGCCAGCAGGGTGGGAGGCAGGGGGCTGGAAGGCTACACCTTC.

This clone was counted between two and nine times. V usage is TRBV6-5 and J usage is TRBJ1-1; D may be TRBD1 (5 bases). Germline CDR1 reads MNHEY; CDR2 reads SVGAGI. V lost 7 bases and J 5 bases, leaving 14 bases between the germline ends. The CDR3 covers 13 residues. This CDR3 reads CASITTEGTEAFF. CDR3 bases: TGTGCCAGCATTACTACGGAGGGGACTGAAGCTTTCTTT.

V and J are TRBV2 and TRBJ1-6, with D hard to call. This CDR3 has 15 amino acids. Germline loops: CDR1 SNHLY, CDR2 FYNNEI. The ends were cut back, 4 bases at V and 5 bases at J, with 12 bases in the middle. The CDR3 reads CASSGDGLDNSPLHF. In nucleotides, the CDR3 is TGTGCCAGCAGTGGTGACGGACTGGATAATTCACCCCTCCACTTT. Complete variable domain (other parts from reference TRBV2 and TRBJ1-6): EPEVTQTPSHQVTQMGQEVILRCVPISNHLYFYWYRQILGQKVEFLVSFYNNEISEKSEIFDDQFSVERPDGSNFTLKIRSTKLEDSAMYFCASSGDGLDNSPLHFGNGTRLTVT.

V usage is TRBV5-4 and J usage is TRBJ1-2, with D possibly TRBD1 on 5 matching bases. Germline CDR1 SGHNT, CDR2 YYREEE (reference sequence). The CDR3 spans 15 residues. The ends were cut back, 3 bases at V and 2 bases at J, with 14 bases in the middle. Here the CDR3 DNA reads TGTGCCAGCAGCTACCCCGACAGAATCAACTATGGCTACACCTTC. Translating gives CASSYPDRINYGYTF.